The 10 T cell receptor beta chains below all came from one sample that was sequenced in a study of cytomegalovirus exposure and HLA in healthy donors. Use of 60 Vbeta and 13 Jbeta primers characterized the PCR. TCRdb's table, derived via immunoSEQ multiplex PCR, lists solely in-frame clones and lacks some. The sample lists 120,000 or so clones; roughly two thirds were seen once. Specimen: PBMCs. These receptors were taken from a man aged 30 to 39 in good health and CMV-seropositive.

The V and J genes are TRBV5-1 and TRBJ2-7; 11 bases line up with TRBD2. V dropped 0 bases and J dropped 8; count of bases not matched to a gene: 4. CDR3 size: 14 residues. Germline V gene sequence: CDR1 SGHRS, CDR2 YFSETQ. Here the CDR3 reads CASSLDLAGGKQYF. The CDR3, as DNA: TGCGCCAGCAGCTTGGATCTAGCGGGAGGAAAGCAGTACTTC.

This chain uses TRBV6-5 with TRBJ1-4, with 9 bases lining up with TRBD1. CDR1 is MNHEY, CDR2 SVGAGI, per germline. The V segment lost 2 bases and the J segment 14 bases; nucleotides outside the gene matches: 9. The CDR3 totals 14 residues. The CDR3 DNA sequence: TGTGCCAGCAGTTACCGGACAGGGGCTAGTTCTCTGTTTTTT. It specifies CASSYRTGASSLFF.

The CDR3 loop is CASSPSFSYEQYF. For the CDR3, the DNA is TGTGCCAGCTCACCATCATTCTCCTACGAGCAGTACTTC. This chain joins TRBV18 and TRBJ2-7; D ambiguous. The CDR3 length is 13 residues. With 2 bases removed from V and 0 bases from J, the gap between germline ends came to 5 bases. Germline V gene data show CDR1 as KGHSH and CDR2 as LQKENI.

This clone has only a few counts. CDR3 in amino acids: CASTKSGGTTNEKLFF. The CDR3 region has the DNA TGTGCCAGCACCAAGTCAGGGGGCACAACTAATGAAAAACTGTTTTTT. This chain links TRBV5-4 with TRBJ1-4; 8 bases are shared with TRBD1. V lost 6 bases to trimming and J lost 0 bases; unmatched junction nucleotides: 7. Germline CDR1 SGHNT, CDR2 YYREEE (reference sequence). The CDR3 has 16 residues.

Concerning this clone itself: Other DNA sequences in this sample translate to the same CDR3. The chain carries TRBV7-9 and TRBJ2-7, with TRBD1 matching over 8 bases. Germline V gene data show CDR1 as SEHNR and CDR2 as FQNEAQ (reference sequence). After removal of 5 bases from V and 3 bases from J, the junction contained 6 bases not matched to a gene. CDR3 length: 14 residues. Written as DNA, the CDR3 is TGTGCCAGCAGCCCCGGGACAGGCCTCTACGAGCAGTACTTC. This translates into CASSPGTGLYEQYF.

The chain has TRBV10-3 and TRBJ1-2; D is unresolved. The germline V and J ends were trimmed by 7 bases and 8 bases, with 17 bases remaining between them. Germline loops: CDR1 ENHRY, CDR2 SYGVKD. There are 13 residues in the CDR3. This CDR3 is CAITPGVPGGYTF. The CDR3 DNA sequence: TGTGCCATCACGCCAGGCGTCCCTGGGGGCTACACCTTC.

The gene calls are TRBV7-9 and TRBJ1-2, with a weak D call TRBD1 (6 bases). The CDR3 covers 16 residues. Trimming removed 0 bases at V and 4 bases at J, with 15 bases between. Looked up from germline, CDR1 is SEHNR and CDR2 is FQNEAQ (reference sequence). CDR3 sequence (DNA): TGTGCCAGCAGCTTAGCGGGGGCCTCTTACGGCTATGGCTACACCTTC. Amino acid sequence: CASSLAGASYGYGYTF.

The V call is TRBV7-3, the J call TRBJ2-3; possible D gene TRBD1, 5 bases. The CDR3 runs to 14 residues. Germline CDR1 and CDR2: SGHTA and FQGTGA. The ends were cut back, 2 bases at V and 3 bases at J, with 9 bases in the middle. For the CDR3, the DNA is TGTGCCAGCAGCTTACTAGGGGAAACAGATACGCAGTATTTT. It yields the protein CASSLLGETDTQYF.

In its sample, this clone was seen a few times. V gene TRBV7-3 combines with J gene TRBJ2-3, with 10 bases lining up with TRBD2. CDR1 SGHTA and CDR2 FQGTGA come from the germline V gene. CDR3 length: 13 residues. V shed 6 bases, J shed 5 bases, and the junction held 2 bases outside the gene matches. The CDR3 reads CASSRTSGDTQYF. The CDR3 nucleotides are TGTGCCAGCAGTCGGACTAGCGGAGATACGCAGTATTTT. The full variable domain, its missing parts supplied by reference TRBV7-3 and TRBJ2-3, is GAGVSQTPSNKVTEKGKYVELRCDPISGHTALYWYRQSLGQGPEFLIYFQGTGAADDSGLPNDRFFAVRPEGSVSTLKIQRTERGDSAVYLCASSRTSGDTQYFGPGTRLTVL.

CDR3 DNA sequence: TGTGCCAGCAGCGAAGGACTGAAGCAAAAACTCTCTGGAAACACCATATATTTT. Amino acids: CASSEGLKQKLSGNTIYF. This sequence joins TRBV7-8 and TRBJ1-3; D is ambiguous. Germline CDR1 SGHVS, CDR2 FQNEAQ. The V end lost 5 bases, the J end lost 0 bases, and 20 bases lay between the germline ends. This CDR3 has 18 amino acids. Complete variable domain (other parts from reference TRBV7-8 and TRBJ1-3): GAGVSQSPRYKVAKRGQDVALRCDPISGHVSLFWYQQALGQGPEFLTYFQNEAQLDKSGLPSDRFFAERPEGSVSTLKIQRTQQEDSAVYLCASSEGLKQKLSGNTIYFGEGSWLTVV.